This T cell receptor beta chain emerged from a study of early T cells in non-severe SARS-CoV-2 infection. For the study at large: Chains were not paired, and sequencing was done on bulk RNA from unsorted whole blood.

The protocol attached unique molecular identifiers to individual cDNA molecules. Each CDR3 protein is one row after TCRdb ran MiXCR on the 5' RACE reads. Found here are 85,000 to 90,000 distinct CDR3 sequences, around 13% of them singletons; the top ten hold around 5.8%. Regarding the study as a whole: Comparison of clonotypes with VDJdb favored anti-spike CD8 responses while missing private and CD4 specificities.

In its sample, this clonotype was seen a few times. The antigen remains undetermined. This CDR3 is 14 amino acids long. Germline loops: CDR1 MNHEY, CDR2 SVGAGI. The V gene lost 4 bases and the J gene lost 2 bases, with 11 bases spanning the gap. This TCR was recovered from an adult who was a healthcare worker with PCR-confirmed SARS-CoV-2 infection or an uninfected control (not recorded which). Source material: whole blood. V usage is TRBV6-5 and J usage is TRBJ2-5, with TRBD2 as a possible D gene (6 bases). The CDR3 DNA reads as TGTGCCAGCAGTTCGGGACTGGGGCAAGAGACCCAGTACTTC. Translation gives CASSSGLGQETQYF.